This paragraph reports one T cell receptor (beta chain). The antigen is undetermined. Here immunoSEQ multiplex PCR was the method, and the copy in TCRdb shows in-frame clones only, minus some. Among tens of thousands of clones, under 95% were seen once, and the ten largest hold 5%. The record originates from a study of early stage breast cancer tumors. Study as a whole: Of approximately 16 invasive breast tumors, twelve were hormone receptor-positive, HER2-negative. Findings and limits, study-wide: Tumors had about 2.5-fold higher T cell density and higher clonality than adjacent normal breast tissue.

Germline V CDR1 and CDR2: MGHDK, SYGVNS. This CDR3 region has 18 residues. With 1 base removed from V and 8 bases from J, the gap between germline ends came to 23 bases. J is TRBJ1-4 and V is TRBV25-1; TRBD1 is a possible D gene (5 bases). The sample comprised blood. This TCR was sampled from a person aged 65-85 years with breast cancer. The CDR3 nucleotides are TGTGCCAGCAGTGAATCCCGGGGAGGGACCCACCTGGGAGAAAAACTGTTTTTT. Protein sequence: CASSESRGGTHLGEKLFF.